These 16 T cell receptor beta chains were all obtained from the same sample, sequenced in a study of T cell responses to AZD1222 COVID-19 vaccine. Sequencing used immunoSEQ multiplex PCR; TCRdb keeps in-frame clones, though not all of them. Of some 150,000 clones in the sample, 90% to 95% were seen once. This specimen consisted of peripheral blood, obtained on day 0 of AZD1222 vaccination. These receptors all stem from an adult in good health.

This sequence joins TRBV19 and TRBJ2-7; 8 bases fit TRBD2. Germline CDR1 reads LNHDA; CDR2 reads SQIVND (reference sequence). The CDR3 covers 15 residues. J lost 4 bases, V lost 3 bases, and 8 bases had no gene match. The CDR3 loop reads CASSIAGGLTYEQYF. The CDR3 nucleotides are TGTGCCAGTAGTATCGCGGGAGGCCTTACTTACGAGCAGTACTTC.

This chain connects TRBV6-5 to TRBJ2-2; D gene ambiguous. The CDR3 runs 15 residues. Germline V gives CDR1 MNHEY, CDR2 SVGAGI. V lost 7 bases to trimming and J lost 1 base, with 13 bases between them. The CDR3 nucleotides are TGTGCCAGCACTTTCTGGCGGATGAACACCGGGGAGCTGTTTTTT. The encoded protein is CASTFWRMNTGELFF.

The V gene is TRBV27, the J gene TRBJ1-5; possible D gene TRBD1, 6 bases. Looked up from germline, CDR1 is MNHEY and CDR2 is SMNVEV (reference sequence). V lost 10 bases to trimming and J lost 0 bases, with 13 bases between them. This CDR3 spans 14 amino acids. CDR3 DNA: TGTGCCACATCCGACAGGAATAGCAATCAGCCCCAGCATTTT. It yields the protein CATSDRNSNQPQHF.

The genes are TRBV19 and TRBJ2-3; D is uncertain. The CDR3 has 14 residues. Trimming stripped 4 bases from V and 6 bases from J, with 14 bases between. Germline CDR1 LNHDA, CDR2 SQIVND (reference sequence). The CDR3 region has the DNA TGTGCCAGTAGTAGCTCCGCAGGAGCGGATACGCAGTATTTT. Translated: CASSSSAGADTQYF.

The V and J genes are TRBV19 and TRBJ1-5; the match to TRBD1 covers 7 bases. Germline CDR1 and CDR2: LNHDA and SQIVND (reference sequence). J lost 5 bases, V lost 2 bases, and 6 bases had no gene match. The CDR3 contains 15 residues. The CDR3 DNA reads as TGTGCCAGTAGTATAACCGGGGACAGCTATCAGCCCCAGCATTTT. Translation gives CASSITGDSYQPQHF.

This clone was recorded once. CDR3: CASSLLAETTDTQYF. CDR3 in DNA: TGTGCCAGCAGTTTGTTAGCGGAGACAACAGATACGCAGTATTTT. The chain employs TRBV27 and TRBJ2-3; D perhaps matches TRBD2 (6 bases). Germline V gene sequence: CDR1 MNHEY, CDR2 SMNVEV (reference sequence). V lost 3 bases and J 3 bases, leaving 13 bases between the germline ends. The length of the CDR3 is 15 residues.

The V gene is TRBV3-1 (or the pseudogene TRBV3-2), the J gene TRBJ1-4; D unclear. Trimming left V 3 bases short and J 2 bases short, with 4 bases between. This CDR3 spans 13 amino acids. Per the germline V gene, CDR1 is LGHDT and CDR2 is YNNKEL (reference sequence). Here the CDR3 DNA reads TGTGCCAGCAGCCAGGGCACTAATGAAAAACTGTTTTTT. Amino acid sequence: CASSQGTNEKLFF.

The genes are TRBV5-8 and TRBJ1-1, with TRBD1 matching 9 bases. The junction had 8 bases not matched to a gene; V was cut back by 7 bases and J by 7 bases. The CDR3 has 13 amino acids. Germline lookup yields CDR1 SGHTS and CDR2 YDEGEE. CDR3 sequence: CASCRDRVVEAFF. Written as DNA, the CDR3 is TGTGCCAGCTGCCGGGACAGGGTTGTTGAAGCTTTCTTT.

The rearrangement joins TRBV11-2 to TRBJ2-1; TRBD2 matches at 13 bases. From germline, CDR1 is SGHAT and CDR2 FQNNGV. The CDR3 spans 15 residues. V was pared by 3 bases and J by 9 bases, with 5 bases of the junction left unmatched. CDR3 in DNA: TGTGCCAGCAGCTTCAGACTAGCGGGAGGAGGTGAGCAGTTCTTC. Its protein is CASSFRLAGGGEQFF.

This chain joins TRBV25-1 and TRBJ2-7, with a tentative D call TRBD2 (5 bases). Between the trimmed V and J ends, which lost 7 bases and 7 bases, there was a span of 20 bases. The CDR3 loop spans 14 amino acids. Germline V gene sequence: CDR1 MGHDK, CDR2 SYGVNS. In DNA, the CDR3 is TGTGCCAGCACCGCCCCGGGGTCATTGGGTGAGCAGTACTTC. It codes for CASTAPGSLGEQYF.

The V and J genes are TRBV28 and TRBJ2-7, with 12 bases identical to TRBD2. From germline, CDR1 is MDHEN and CDR2 SYDVKM. Germline trimming cut 9 bases from V and 3 bases from J; bases unmatched to any gene: 6. The CDR3 consists of 14 residues. The CDR3 region is CASRLAGELYEQYF. The DNA for the CDR3 is TGTGCCAGTCGACTAGCGGGAGAACTCTACGAGCAGTACTTC.

This sequence joins TRBV7-2 and TRBJ2-5, with a tentative D call TRBD2 (7 bases). CDR1 is SGHTA and CDR2 is FQGNSA in the germline V gene. Trimming pared 8 bases from V and 0 bases from J, leaving 13 bases between. The CDR3 covers 14 residues. The chain's CDR3 is CASVGGVYQETQYF. The CDR3 DNA sequence: TGTGCCAGCGTAGGGGGGGTATACCAAGAGACCCAGTACTTC.

V usage is TRBV28 and J usage is TRBJ1-1, with D perhaps matching TRBD1 (5 bases). This CDR3 spans 11 amino acids. The V end was cut by 10 bases, the J end by 6 bases, with 12 bases between. In germline, CDR1 is MDHEN, CDR2 SYDVKM. The CDR3 here is CATQAGPEAFF. In nucleotides, the CDR3 is TGTGCCACCCAGGCGGGGCCTGAAGCTTTCTTT.

V is TRBV25-1 and J is TRBJ1-4, with 11 bases lining up with TRBD1. The trim removed 9 bases at V and 6 bases at J, leaving 12 bases unmatched. The CDR3 length is 16 residues. Germline loops: CDR1 MGHDK, CDR2 SYGVNS. CDR3 bases: TGTGCCAGTGCCGAAGGGACAGGGGGAAGTCATGAAAAACTGTTTTTT. This sequence encodes CASAEGTGGSHEKLFF. The full variable domain, with the rest looked up from reference TRBV25-1 and TRBJ1-4, is EADIYQTPRYLVIGTGKKITLECSQTMGHDKMYWYQQDPGMELHLIHYSYGVNSTEKGDLSSESTVSRIRTEHFPLTLESARPSHTSQYLCASAEGTGGSHEKLFFGSGTQLSVL.

The chain uses TRBV5-1 and TRBJ1-4; D is perhaps TRBD1 (5 bases). Trimming took 2 bases from V and 5 from J, leaving 10 bases between them. This CDR3 spans 14 amino acids. Germline lookup yields CDR1 SGHRS and CDR2 YFSETQ. The CDR3 region is CASSLTGRNEKLFF. CDR3 DNA sequence: TGCGCCAGCAGCTTAACAGGTCGGAATGAAAAACTGTTTTTT.

This chain uses TRBV14 with TRBJ1-4, with a tentative D call TRBD1 (5 bases). The germline V gene encodes CDR1 SGHDN and CDR2 FVKESK. CDR3 length: 16 residues. The ends were cut back, 4 bases at V and 8 bases at J, with 20 bases in the middle. The CDR3 protein is CASSPPSGPGGEKLFF. DNA for the CDR3: TGTGCCAGCAGCCCCCCCAGCGGCCCCGGGGGAGAAAAACTGTTTTTT.